This T cell receptor (beta chain) stems from a study of blood T cell repertoires in COVID-19. The overall study: In each case, the material was cDNA or gDNA derived from T cells, B-cell-depleted T cells, or PBMCs.

Authors' data handling: Reference gene primer amplification yielded estimated nucleated cell counts. Sequenced by immunoSEQ multiplex PCR; TCRdb stores in-frame clones only, minus some. V and J calls and clone size are as listed in that table; D and trimming were resolved from the DNA. The table includes about 44,000 clones, approximately 88% detected once. With V trimmed by 3 bases and J by 4 bases, 5 bases remained unmatched. The CDR3 is made up of 15 amino acids. Germline V gene lookup returns CDR1 MDHEN and CDR2 SYDVKM. The rearrangement links TRBV28 to TRBJ1-4, with 7 bases lining up with TRBD1. The sample was peripheral blood. This clonotype was obtained from a woman in her forties with acute or convalescent COVID-19. The chain's CDR3 is CASSLEGARNEKLFF. The CDR3 DNA sequence: TGTGCCAGCAGTTTGGAGGGGGCCCGTAATGAAAAACTGTTTTTT.